This T cell receptor beta chain was recorded in a study of T-cell reconstitution after alpha-beta-depleted transplantation in children. This clonotype was detected a few times. V dropped 4 bases and J dropped 7 bases, with 8 bases sitting between them. CDR3 length equals 13 residues. Germline assignment: CDR1 SGHDN and CDR2 FVKESK. The library targeted TCRbeta and was prepared with unique molecular identifiers. TCRdb fed the PCR reads into MiXCR, producing one record per CDR3 protein. Altogether hundreds of thousands of distinct CDR3 sequences are present, about an eighth being singletons, with the ten largest covering 0.75% to 0.85%.

This clonotype originated in a girl aged 2-10 years with congenital amegakaryocytic thrombocytopenia, due to receive a stem cell transplant. The starting material was PBMCs, obtained before TCRalphabeta/CD19-depleted stem cell transplant. V usage is TRBV14 and J usage is TRBJ1-6; TRBD1 might be the D (5 bases). The CDR3 region has the DNA TGTGCCAGCAGCCGGGACCCAAATTCACCCCTCCACTTT. Amino acids: CASSRDPNSPLHF.